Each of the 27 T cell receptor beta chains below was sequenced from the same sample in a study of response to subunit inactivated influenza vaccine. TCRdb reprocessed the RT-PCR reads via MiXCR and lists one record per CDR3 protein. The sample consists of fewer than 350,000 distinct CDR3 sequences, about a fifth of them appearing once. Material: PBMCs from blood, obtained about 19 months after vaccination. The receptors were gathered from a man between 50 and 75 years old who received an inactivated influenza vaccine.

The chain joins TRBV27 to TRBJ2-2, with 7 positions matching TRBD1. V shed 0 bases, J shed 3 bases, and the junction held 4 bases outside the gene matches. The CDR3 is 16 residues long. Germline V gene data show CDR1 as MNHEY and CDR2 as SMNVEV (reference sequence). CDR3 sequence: CASSLSGTAYTGELFF. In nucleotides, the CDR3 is TGTGCCAGCAGTTTATCGGGGACAGCTTACACCGGGGAGCTGTTTTTT.

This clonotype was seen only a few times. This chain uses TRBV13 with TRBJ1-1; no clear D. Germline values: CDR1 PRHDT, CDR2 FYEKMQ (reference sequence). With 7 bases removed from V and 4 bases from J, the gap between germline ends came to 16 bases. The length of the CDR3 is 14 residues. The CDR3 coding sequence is TGTGCCAGCACTCCGCGGACGGCGGTCACTGAAGCTTTCTTT. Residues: CASTPRTAVTEAFF.

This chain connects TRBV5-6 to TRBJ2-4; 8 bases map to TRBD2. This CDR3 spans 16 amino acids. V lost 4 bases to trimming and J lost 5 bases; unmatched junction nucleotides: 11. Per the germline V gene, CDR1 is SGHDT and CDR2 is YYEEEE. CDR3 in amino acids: CASSGILAGTENIQYF. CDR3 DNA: TGTGCCAGCAGCGGAATCTTAGCGGGGACGGAAAACATTCAGTACTTC.

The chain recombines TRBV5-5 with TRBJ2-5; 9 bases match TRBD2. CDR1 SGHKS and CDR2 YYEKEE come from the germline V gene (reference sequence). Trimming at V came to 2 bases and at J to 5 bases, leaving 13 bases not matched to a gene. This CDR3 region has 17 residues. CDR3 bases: TGTGCCAGCAGCTTCAGACTAGCGGAACTCCTAGGGGAGACCCAGTACTTC. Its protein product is CASSFRLAELLGETQYF.

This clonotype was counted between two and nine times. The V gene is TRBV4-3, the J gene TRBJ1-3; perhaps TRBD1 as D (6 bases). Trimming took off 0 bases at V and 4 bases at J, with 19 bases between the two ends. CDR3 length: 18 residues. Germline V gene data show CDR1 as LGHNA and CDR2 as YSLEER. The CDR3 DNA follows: TGCGCCAGCAGCCAAGATGTTGTTGGGGGGGCTATCGGAAACACCATATATTTT. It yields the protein CASSQDVVGGAIGNTIYF.

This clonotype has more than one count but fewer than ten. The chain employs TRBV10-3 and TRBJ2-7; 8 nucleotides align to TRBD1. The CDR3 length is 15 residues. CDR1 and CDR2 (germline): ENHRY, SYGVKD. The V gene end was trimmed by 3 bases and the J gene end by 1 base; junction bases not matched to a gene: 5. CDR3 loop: CAISEEDRVSYEQYF. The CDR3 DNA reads TGTGCCATCAGTGAAGAGGACAGGGTTTCCTACGAGCAGTACTTC.

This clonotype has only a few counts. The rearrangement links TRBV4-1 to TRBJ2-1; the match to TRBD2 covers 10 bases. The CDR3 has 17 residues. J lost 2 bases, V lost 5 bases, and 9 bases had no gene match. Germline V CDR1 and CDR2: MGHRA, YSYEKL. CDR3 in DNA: TGCGCCAGCAGCAAAAAAGCGGGGGGGCTAACCTACAATGAGCAGTTCTTC. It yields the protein CASSKKAGGLTYNEQFF.

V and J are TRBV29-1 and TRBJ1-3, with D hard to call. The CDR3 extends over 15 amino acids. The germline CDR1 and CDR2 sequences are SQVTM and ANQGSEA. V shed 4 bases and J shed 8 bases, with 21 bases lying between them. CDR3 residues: CSVVVGSSDGHTIYF. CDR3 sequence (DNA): TGCAGCGTTGTGGTCGGCTCTTCTGACGGACACACCATATATTTT.

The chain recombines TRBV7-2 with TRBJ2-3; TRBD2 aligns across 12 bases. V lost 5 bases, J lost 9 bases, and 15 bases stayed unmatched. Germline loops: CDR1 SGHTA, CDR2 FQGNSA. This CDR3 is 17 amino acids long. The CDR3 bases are TGTGCCAGCAGCCTGCAGACTAGCGGGAGTTGGTTTGAAACGCAGTATTTT. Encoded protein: CASSLQTSGSWFETQYF.

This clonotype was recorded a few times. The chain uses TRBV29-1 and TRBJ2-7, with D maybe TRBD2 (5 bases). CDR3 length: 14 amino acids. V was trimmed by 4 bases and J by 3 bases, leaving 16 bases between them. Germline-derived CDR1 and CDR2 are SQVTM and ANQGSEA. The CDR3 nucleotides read TGCAGCGTTGTTGGTGGGCTCGAGGGCTACGAGCAGTACTTC. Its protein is CSVVGGLEGYEQYF.

CDR3 amino acids: CSVERPDGYTF. The DNA for the CDR3 is TGCAGCGTTGAACGGCCCGATGGCTACACCTTC. V and J are TRBV29-1 and TRBJ1-2; no definite D call. The CDR3 is made up of 11 amino acids. Trimming took off 2 bases at V and 6 bases at J, with 7 bases between the two ends. Per the germline V gene, CDR1 is SQVTM and CDR2 is ANQGSEA.

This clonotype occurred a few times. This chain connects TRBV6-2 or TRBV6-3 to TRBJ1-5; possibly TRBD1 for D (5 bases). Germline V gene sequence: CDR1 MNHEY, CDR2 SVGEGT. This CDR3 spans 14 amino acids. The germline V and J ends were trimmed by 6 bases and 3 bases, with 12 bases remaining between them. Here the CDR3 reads CASRGARNNQPQHF. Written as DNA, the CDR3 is TGTGCCAGCAGAGGGGCCAGGAACAATCAGCCCCAGCATTTT.

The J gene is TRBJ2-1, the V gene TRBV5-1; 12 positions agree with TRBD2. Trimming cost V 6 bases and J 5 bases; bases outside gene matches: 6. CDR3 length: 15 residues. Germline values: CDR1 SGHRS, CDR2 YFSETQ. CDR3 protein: CASTHRLAGDNEQFF. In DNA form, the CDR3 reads TGCGCCAGCACCCACCGACTAGCGGGAGACAATGAGCAGTTCTTC.

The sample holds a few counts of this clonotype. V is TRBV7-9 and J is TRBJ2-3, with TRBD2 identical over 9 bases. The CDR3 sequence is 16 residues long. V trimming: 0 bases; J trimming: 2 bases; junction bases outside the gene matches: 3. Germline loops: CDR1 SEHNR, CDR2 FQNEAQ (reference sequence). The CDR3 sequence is CASSLARGGVTDTQYF. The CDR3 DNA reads TGTGCCAGCAGCTTAGCGCGGGGGGGAGTCACAGATACGCAGTATTTT.

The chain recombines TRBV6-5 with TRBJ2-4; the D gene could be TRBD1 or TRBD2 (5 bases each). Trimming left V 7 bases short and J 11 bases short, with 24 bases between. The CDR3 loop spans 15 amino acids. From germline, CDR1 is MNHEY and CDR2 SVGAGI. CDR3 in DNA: TGTGCCAGCACTTCCCCCGGGACGGGGCCAACGGTTCAGTACTTC. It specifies CASTSPGTGPTVQYF.

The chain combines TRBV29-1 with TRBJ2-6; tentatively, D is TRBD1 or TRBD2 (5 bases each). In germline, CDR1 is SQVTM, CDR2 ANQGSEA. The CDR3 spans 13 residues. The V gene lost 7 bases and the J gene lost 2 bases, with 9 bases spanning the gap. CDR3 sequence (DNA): TGCAGCGCGCAGGGAGCTGGGGCCAACGTCCTGACTTTC. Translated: CSAQGAGANVLTF.

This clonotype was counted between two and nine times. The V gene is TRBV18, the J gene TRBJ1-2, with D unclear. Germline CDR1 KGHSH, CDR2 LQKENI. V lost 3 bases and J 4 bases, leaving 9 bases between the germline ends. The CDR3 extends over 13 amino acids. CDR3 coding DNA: TGTGCCAGCTCACCGGAGGGTGGCTATGGCTACACCTTC. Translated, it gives CASSPEGGYGYTF.

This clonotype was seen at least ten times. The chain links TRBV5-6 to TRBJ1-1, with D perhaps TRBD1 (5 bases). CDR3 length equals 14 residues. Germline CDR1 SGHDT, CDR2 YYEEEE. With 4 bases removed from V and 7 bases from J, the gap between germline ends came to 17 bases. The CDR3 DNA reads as TGTGCCAGCAGCCTAAGGGGTGGAACGGGTGAAGCTTTCTTT. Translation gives CASSLRGGTGEAFF.

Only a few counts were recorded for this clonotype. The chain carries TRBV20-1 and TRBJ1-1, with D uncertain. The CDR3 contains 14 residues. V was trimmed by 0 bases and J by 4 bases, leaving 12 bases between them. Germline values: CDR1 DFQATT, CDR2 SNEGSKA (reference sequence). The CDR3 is CSAREDGHGTEAFF. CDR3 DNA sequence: TGCAGTGCTAGAGAAGACGGGCACGGCACTGAAGCTTTCTTT.

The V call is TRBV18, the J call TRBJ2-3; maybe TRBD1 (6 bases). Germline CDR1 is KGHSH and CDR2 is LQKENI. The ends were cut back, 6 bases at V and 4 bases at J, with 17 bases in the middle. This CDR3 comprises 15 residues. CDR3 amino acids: CASSLTGSMADTQYF. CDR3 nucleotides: TGTGCCAGCTCCCTGACAGGTTCAATGGCAGATACGCAGTATTTT.

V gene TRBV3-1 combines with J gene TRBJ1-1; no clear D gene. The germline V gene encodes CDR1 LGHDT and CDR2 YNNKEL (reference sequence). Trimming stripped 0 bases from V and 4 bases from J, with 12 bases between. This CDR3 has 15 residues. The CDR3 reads CASSQEFRGSTEAFF. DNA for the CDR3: TGTGCCAGCAGCCAAGAATTCCGGGGAAGCACTGAAGCTTTCTTT.

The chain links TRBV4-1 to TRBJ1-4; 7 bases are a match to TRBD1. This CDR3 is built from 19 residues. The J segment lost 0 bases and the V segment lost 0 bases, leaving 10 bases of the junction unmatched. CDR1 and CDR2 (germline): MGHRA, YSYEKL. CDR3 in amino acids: CASSQDPHQGGTTNEKLFF. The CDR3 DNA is TGCGCCAGCAGCCAAGACCCCCATCAGGGGGGGACAACTAATGAAAAACTGTTTTTT.

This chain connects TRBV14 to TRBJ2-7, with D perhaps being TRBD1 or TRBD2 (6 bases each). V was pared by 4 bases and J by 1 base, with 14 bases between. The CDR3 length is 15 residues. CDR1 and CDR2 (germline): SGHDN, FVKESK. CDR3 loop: CASSRRGWYSYEQYF. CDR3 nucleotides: TGTGCCAGCAGCCGGAGGGGGTGGTATTCCTACGAGCAGTACTTC.

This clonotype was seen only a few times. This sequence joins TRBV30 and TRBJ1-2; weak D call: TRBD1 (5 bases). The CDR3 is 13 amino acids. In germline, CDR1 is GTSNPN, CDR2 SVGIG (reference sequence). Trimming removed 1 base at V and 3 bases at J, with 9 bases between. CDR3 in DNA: TGTGCCTGGAGTGGATCAGGGTACTATGGCTACACCTTC. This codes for CAWSGSGYYGYTF.

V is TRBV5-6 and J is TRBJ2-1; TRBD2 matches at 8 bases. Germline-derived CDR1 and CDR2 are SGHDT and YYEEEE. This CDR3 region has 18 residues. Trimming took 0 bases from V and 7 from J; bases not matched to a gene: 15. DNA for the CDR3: TGTGCCAGCAGCTTGGATCCCGGGGGTAACGGGAGGGCGAATGAGCAGTTCTTC. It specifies CASSLDPGGNGRANEQFF.

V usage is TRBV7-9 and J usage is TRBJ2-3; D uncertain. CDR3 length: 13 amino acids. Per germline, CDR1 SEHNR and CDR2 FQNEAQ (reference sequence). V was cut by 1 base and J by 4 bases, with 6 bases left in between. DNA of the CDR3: TGTGCCAGCAGCTTAGATGTACCAGATACGCAGTATTTT. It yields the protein CASSLDVPDTQYF. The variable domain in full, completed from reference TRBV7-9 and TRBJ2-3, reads DTGVSQNPRHKITKRGQNVTFRCDPISEHNRLYWYRQTLGQGPEFLTYFQNEAQLEKSRLLSDRFSAERPKGSFSTLEIQRTEQGDSAMYLCASSLDVPDTQYFGPGTRLTVL.

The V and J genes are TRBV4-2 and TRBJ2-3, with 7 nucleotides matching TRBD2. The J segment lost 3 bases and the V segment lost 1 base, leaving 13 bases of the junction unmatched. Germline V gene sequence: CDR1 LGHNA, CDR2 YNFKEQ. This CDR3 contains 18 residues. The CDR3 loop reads CASSQGGSWAGVTDTQYF. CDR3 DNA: TGTGCCAGCAGCCAAGGTGGCTCGTGGGCGGGAGTGACAGATACGCAGTATTTT.